This T cell receptor beta chain came from a study of T cell repertoires in cytomegalovirus infection. Study-level information: Signatures in public TCR beta sequences pointed to both CMV infection and matching HLA type. Regarding the study as a whole: Dominant in the ex vivo response were TCR beta clonotypes restricted by HLA-C and specific for CMV. CMV carriers having the relevant HLA were flagged by cumulative public TCR beta family frequency.

CDR3 length: 16 amino acids. The V end was cut by 5 bases, the J end by 0 bases, with 14 bases between. CDR1 and CDR2 (germline): SEHNR, FQNEAQ (reference sequence). TCRdb reprocessed the reads via MiXCR and lists one record per CDR3 protein. The data contain 510,000 or so distinct CDR3 sequences, 26% of them singletons. Comment on this clonotype: Its antigen is currently unknown.

Sequencing input: PBMCs. The TCR comes from a human donor in good health (CMV status not recorded). Some clones in this sample may be carry-over from other donors' samples. This chain uses TRBV7-9 with TRBJ2-1; D may be TRBD1 (6 bases). This CDR3 reads CASSTNRVRSYNEQFF. In nucleotides, the CDR3 is TGTGCCAGCAGCACTAACAGGGTGCGCTCCTACAATGAGCAGTTCTTC.